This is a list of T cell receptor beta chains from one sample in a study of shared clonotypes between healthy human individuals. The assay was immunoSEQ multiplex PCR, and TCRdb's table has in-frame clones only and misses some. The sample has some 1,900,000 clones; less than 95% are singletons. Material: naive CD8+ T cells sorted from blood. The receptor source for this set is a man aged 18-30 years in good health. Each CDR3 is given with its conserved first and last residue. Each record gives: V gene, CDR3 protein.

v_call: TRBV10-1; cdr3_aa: CASSGKDGTDTQYF
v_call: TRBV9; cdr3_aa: CASSAGNGELFF
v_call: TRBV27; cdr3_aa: CASSTRRAWNQPQHF
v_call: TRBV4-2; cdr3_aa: CASSNRDSVYEQYF
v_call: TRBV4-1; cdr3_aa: CASSQNGIQYYATNEKLFF
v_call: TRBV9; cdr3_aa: CASSSRQGNEQYF
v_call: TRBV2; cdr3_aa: CASSEISGSGNEQFF
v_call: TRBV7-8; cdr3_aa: CASSLDQYEQYF
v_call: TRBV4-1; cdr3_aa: CASSQDEGYTIQYF
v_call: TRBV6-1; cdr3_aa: CASSEAPYYAYGYTF
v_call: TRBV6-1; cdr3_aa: CASSERPDRVGFSPLHF
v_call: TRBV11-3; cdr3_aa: CASSPEGADYNEQFF
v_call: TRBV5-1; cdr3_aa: CASSLQGKFSYGYTF
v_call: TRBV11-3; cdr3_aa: CASSSGLAGASYNEQFF
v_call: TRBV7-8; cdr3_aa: CASSLAISRYEQYF
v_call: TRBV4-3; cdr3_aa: CASSQDGGSNQPQHF
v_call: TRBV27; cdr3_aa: CASSLFGPQYEQYF
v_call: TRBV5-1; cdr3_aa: CASSRQDSYEQYF
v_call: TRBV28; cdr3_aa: CASSPVAGSSYEQYF
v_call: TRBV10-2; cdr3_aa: CASSEPLSGGSPADTQYF
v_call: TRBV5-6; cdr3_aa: CASTPMGETEAFF
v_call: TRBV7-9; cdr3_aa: CASSHHRLAGERGELFF
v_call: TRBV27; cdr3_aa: CASSLIASTDTQYF
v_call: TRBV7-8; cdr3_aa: CASSPGTAGDYGYTF
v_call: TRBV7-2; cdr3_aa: CASSFPASGGTAAEAFF
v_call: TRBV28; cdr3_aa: CASTIRGGTNSPLHF
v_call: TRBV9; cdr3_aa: CASSVGTELLQETQYF
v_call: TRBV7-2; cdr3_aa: CASSLWDYLPTNNEQFF
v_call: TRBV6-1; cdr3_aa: CASSVGQGPTYEQYF
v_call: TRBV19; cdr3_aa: CASSIAGVGELFF
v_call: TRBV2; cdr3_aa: CASSASPYRVTNYGYTF
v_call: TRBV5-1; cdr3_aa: CASSPGTGFYEQYF
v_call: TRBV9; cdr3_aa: CASSLFQRASGANVLTF
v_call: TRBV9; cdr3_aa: CASSTGDGNTGELFF
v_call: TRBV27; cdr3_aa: CASSSLAPLGTDTQYF
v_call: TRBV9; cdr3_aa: CASSVGGYTGELFF
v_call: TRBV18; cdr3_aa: CVRNRAVSKNIQYF
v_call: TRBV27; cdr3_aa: CASSTHRGDYEQYF
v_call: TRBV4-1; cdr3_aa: CASSPTPSFQETQYF
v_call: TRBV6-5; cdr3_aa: CASSYTDSSYNSPLHF
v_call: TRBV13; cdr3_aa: CASSLDSPPTEAFF
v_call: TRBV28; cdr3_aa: CASSLTWGVSEKLFF